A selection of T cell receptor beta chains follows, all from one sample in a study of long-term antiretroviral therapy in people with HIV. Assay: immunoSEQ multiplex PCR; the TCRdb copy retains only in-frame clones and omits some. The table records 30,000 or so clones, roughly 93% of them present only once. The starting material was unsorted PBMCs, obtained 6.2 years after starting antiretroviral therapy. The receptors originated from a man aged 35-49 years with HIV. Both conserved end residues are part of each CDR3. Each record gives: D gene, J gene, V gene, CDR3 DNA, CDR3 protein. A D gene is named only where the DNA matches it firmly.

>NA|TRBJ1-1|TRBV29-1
TGCAGCGTGACACAGGGCTCCGCCACTGAAGCTTTCTTT
CSVTQGSATEAFF
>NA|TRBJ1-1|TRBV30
TGTGCCTGGGGTAAAGTGAACACTGAAGCTTTCTTT
CAWGKVNTEAFF
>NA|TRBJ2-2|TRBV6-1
TGTGCGTCACCGAGACAGACAAACACCGGGGAGCTGTTTTTT
CASPRQTNTGELFF
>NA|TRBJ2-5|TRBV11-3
TGTGCCAGCAGCTTTACAGGACAAGAGACCCAGTACTTC
CASSFTGQETQYF
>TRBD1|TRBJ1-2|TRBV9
TGTGCCAGCAGCCCTCAACAGGGGGCGGGCTATGGCTACACCTTC
CASSPQQGAGYGYTF
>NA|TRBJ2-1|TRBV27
TGTGCCAGCAGTATACAATCGGGGAGAGAGCAAGATGAGCAGTTCTTC
CASSIQSGREQDEQFF
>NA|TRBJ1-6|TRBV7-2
TGTGCCAGCAGCATCGGACAGCTCGGCTATTCACCCCTCCACTTT
CASSIGQLGYSPLHF
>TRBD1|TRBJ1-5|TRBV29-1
TGCAGCGTTCGACAGGGGGCGAGTCAGCCCCAGCATTTT
CSVRQGASQPQHF
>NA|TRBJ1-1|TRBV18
TGTGCCAGCTCACAACTACCACAGGGTGTCGGGGACACTGAAGCTTTCTTT
CASSQLPQGVGDTEAFF
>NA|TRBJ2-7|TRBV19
TGTGCCAGTAGTATAGATTACGGGGACGAGCAGTACTTC
CASSIDYGDEQYF
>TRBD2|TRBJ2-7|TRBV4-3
TGCGCCAGCAGCCAAATAGCGGGAGAGCCGCACGAGCAGTACTTC
CASSQIAGEPHEQYF
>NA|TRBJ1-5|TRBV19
TGTGCCAGTAGTATCATACAGGGAAATCAGCCCCAGCATTTT
CASSIIQGNQPQHF
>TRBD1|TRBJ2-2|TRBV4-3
TGCGCCAGCAGCCAAGAAAGGGACCCAGGCAGGGGGTTAAGTATCACCGGGGAGCTGTTTTTT
CASSQERDPGRGLSITGELFF